The next 27 T cell receptor beta chains were all read from a single sample in a study of metastatic and nonmetastatic thyroid tumors. TCRdb re-called clones from the PCR reads using MiXCR. The table has 20,000 or so clones, about 11% seen once. No treatment of any kind had been given to any patient before thyroid surgery. Sequenced sample: blood. The source is a female donor with papillary thyroid cancer or a benign thyroid nodule (not recorded which). Some clones in this sample may be carry-over from other donors' samples.

This clone is categorized as medium-sized (0.01 to 0.1%). The chain carries TRBV6-2 or TRBV6-3 and TRBJ2-7, with D possibly TRBD2 on 5 matching bases. Trimming shortened V by 2 bases and J by 4 bases, and 6 bases separated the two germline ends. This CDR3 has 12 amino acids. CDR1 and CDR2 from the germline V gene are MNHEY and SVGEGT. The CDR3 protein is CASSYGLYEQYF. The CDR3 region has the DNA TGTGCCAGCAGTTACGGACTTTACGAGCAGTACTTC.

This clone has a handful of counts. The chain combines TRBV6-1 with TRBJ2-7, with 8 bases that match TRBD2. The CDR3 extends over 13 amino acids. The V gene end was trimmed by 7 bases and the J gene end by 10 bases; junction bases not matched to a gene: 12. Germline CDR1 is MNHNS and CDR2 is SASEGT. CDR3 DNA: TGTGCCAGCATGGAACTATCGGGAGGGAAACAGTACTTC. Its translation: CASMELSGGKQYF.

This clone was seen at least ten times. The J gene is TRBJ2-7, the V gene TRBV4-1, with 12 bases fitting TRBD2. CDR1 MGHRA and CDR2 YSYEKL come from the germline V gene. Trimming cost V 3 bases and J 0 bases; bases outside gene matches: 0. The length of the CDR3 is 15 residues. The CDR3 spells CASSQTSGSSYEQYF. CDR3 nucleotide sequence: TGCGCCAGCAGCCAGACTAGCGGGAGCTCCTACGAGCAGTACTTC.

On this clone: It may be a read error: a sequence one base away is much more abundant. This chain links TRBV19 with TRBJ2-7; perhaps TRBD1 as D (6 bases). The CDR3 has 16 residues. Germline V CDR1 and CDR2: LNHDA, SQIVND (reference sequence). In nucleotides, the CDR3 is TGTGCCAGTAGTCGATGCCGGGACACAGGGAACTACGGGCAGTACTTC. Protein sequence: CASSRCRDTGNYGQYF.

This clone was found many times. The gene calls are TRBV20-1 and TRBJ2-1, with D possibly TRBD2 on 5 matching bases. Trimming took off 6 bases at V and 0 bases at J, with 15 bases between the two ends. Per germline, CDR1 DFQATT and CDR2 SNEGSKA (reference sequence). CDR3 length equals 15 residues. CDR3 amino acids: CSARGGHYSYNEQFF. The CDR3 DNA sequence: TGCAGTGCCCGGGGTGGGCATTACTCCTACAATGAGCAGTTCTTC.

This clone was seen ten or more times. The chain carries TRBV6-2 or TRBV6-3 and TRBJ2-1, with a possible D match to TRBD2 (6 bases). The CDR3 length is 17 residues. Germline V gene sequence: CDR1 MNHEY, CDR2 SVGEGT. Trimming shortened V by 2 bases and J by 6 bases, and 20 bases separated the two germline ends. This CDR3 is CASSYLMEGSEVNEQFF. CDR3 DNA: TGTGCCAGCAGTTACCTAATGGAGGGAAGTGAAGTCAATGAGCAGTTCTTC.

The sample holds many counts of this clone. The V call is TRBV30, the J call TRBJ2-3; the match to TRBD2 covers 8 bases. This CDR3 region has 15 residues. Germline loops: CDR1 GTSNPN, CDR2 SVGIG (reference sequence). The V and J ends lost 5 bases and 5 bases, in that order; junction bases with no gene match: 12. DNA of the CDR3: TGTGCCTGGGGTCTAGGTAGCGGGATGGGAGATACGCAGTATTTT. Encoded protein: CAWGLGSGMGDTQYF.

Of note for this clone: This may arise from a read error, as a much more abundant clone is one base away. The chain has TRBV20-1 and TRBJ1-1, with a possible D match to TRBD1 (5 bases). Germline loops: CDR1 DFQATT, CDR2 SNEGSKA (reference sequence). The CDR3 is made up of 16 amino acids. V was trimmed by 3 bases and J by 1 base, leaving 18 bases between them. The CDR3 nucleotides read TGCAGTGCTAGGCGGGACGCGCCTGGTGGGAACACTGAAGCTTTCTTT. Translated: CSARRDAPGGNTEAFF.

The V gene is TRBV20-1, the J gene TRBJ1-3; no reliable D call. The CDR3 has 14 residues. V lost 5 bases to trimming and J lost 0 bases, with 11 bases between them. Germline lookup yields CDR1 DFQATT and CDR2 SNEGSKA (reference sequence). CDR3 amino acids: CSAETGDSGNTIYF. The CDR3 DNA reads as TGCAGTGCTGAGACCGGGGACTCTGGAAACACCATATATTTT.

As concerns this clone: One junction end does not reproduce the germline sequence, and a read error may be involved. J is TRBJ2-5 and V is TRBV7-3; 7 bases align to TRBD2. The tail of the sequence fits TRBJ2-1 better, so the J call may be wrong. This CDR3 contains 15 residues. CDR1 is SGHTA and CDR2 is FQGTGA in the germline V gene. CDR3 DNA: TGTGCCATCAGCTTAAGGCTAGCGGTTATCAATGAGCAGTTCTTC. Its protein is CAISLRLAVINEQFF.

This clone was detected ten times or more. V usage is TRBV7-2 and J usage is TRBJ2-2; D gene unclear. The CDR3 is made up of 13 amino acids. Germline V lookup: CDR1 SGHTA, CDR2 FQGNSA. The germline V and J ends were trimmed by 3 bases and 7 bases, with 9 bases remaining between them. The CDR3 region is CASSFPQVGELFF. The DNA for the CDR3 is TGTGCCAGCAGCTTCCCTCAGGTCGGGGAGCTGTTTTTT.

This clone was observed many times. The rearrangement links TRBV15 to TRBJ2-6; D call uncertain. This CDR3 contains 15 residues. Germline lookup yields CDR1 LNHNV and CDR2 YYDKDF (reference sequence). V lost 2 bases to trimming and J lost 3 bases, with 8 bases between them. The CDR3 region is CATSRPEYGANVLTF. The CDR3 nucleotides are TGTGCCACCAGCAGACCCGAGTATGGGGCCAACGTCCTGACTTTC.

Worth noting for this clone: A single base separates this from a much larger clone, so it may be a read error. The V and J genes are TRBV20-1 and TRBJ1-2; TRBD1 might be the D (5 bases). Germline-derived CDR1 and CDR2 are DFQATT and SNEGSKA (reference sequence). CDR3 length: 15 residues. This chain's CDR3 is CSARDLGRGNCGYTF. The CDR3 DNA follows: TGCAGTGCTAGAGATCTCGGGCGGGGGAACTGTGGCTACACCTTC.

This chain links TRBV6-1 with TRBJ2-1, with 12 bases lining up with TRBD1. CDR3 size: 15 residues. Trimming took 4 bases from V and 4 from J; bases not matched to a gene: 2. Germline lookup yields CDR1 MNHNS and CDR2 SASEGT. This CDR3 reads CASSVGQGAYNEQFF. In DNA form, the CDR3 reads TGTGCCAGCAGTGTGGGACAGGGGGCTTACAATGAGCAGTTCTTC.

By its share, this clone is medium-sized. This chain joins TRBV6-4 and TRBJ2-3, with 8 bases aligning to TRBD2. The CDR3 sequence is 14 residues long. Looked up from germline, CDR1 is MRHNA and CDR2 is SNTAGT. V lost 3 bases, J lost 1 base, and 0 bases stayed unmatched. The CDR3 coding sequence is TGTGCCAGCAGTGAAGCGGGAGGCACAGATACGCAGTATTTT. Translated, it gives CASSEAGGTDTQYF.

The sample holds many counts of this clone. This chain joins TRBV20-1 and TRBJ1-2; D possibly corresponds to TRBD1 (6 bases). CDR1 is DFQATT and CDR2 is SNEGSKA in the germline V gene (reference sequence). The V end lost 6 bases, the J end lost 4 bases, and 12 bases lay between the germline ends. This CDR3 has 12 amino acids. The CDR3 here is CSARGRAYGYTF. CDR3 DNA: TGCAGTGCCAGGGGCAGGGCCTATGGCTACACCTTC.

This clone was seen repeatedly, ten times or more. The chain couples TRBV19 to TRBJ2-1, with a tentative D call TRBD2 (6 bases). This CDR3 contains 14 residues. Trimming pared 5 bases from V and 4 bases from J, leaving 12 bases between. The germline gives CDR1 LNHDA, CDR2 SQIVND (reference sequence). The CDR3 DNA follows: TGTGCCAGTAGTCCTTCCGGGGGTTACAATGAGCAGTTCTTC. It specifies CASSPSGGYNEQFF.

This clone was seen at least ten times. The chain carries TRBV29-1 and TRBJ2-7; a weak D match, TRBD2 (5 bases). V was pared by 1 base and J by 3 bases, with 7 bases between. Germline values: CDR1 SQVTM, CDR2 ANQGSEA. The CDR3 is 12 residues long. CDR3 coding DNA: TGCAGCGTTGAAGGCGAGGGCTACGAGCAGTACTTC. Translation gives CSVEGEGYEQYF.

This clone is labeled medium-sized. This chain joins TRBV6-1 and TRBJ2-3, with D possibly being TRBD2 (6 bases). The CDR3 totals 18 residues. CDR1 is MNHNS, CDR2 SASEGT, per germline. Trimming took 2 bases from V and 0 from J, leaving 18 bases between them. In DNA, the CDR3 is TGTGCCAGCAGTGAAATCCCTAGGCAGCGGGCTAGCACAGATACGCAGTATTTT. Protein: CASSEIPRQRASTDTQYF.

This clone was counted a few times. Since a much larger clone is just one base distant, this may be a read error. In DNA, the CDR3 is TGCAGCGTTGGGGTATCGGGATACTACAATGAGCAGTTCTTC. Residues: CSVGVSGYYNEQFF. The rearrangement links TRBV29-1 to TRBJ2-1; D perhaps matches TRBD2 (5 bases). Germline V gene data show CDR1 as SQVTM and CDR2 as ANQGSEA. The CDR3 covers 14 residues. The V gene lost 4 bases and the J gene lost 3 bases, with 13 bases spanning the gap.

This clone was seen more than once but under ten times. Possible read error: a much larger clone is one base away. This chain connects TRBV29-1 to TRBJ2-7, with D tentatively TRBD1 or TRBD2 (7 bases each). The CDR3 runs 14 residues. Per germline, CDR1 SQVTM and CDR2 ANQGSEA. Trimming left V 2 bases short and J 0 bases short, with 11 bases between. The CDR3 DNA reads as TGCAGCGTTGAAAAGCGGGACAGCTCCTACGAGCAGTACTTC. This sequence encodes CSVEKRDSSYEQYF.

Sample share makes this clone medium-sized. This sequence joins TRBV10-3 and TRBJ2-2; D is tentatively TRBD1 or TRBD2 (5 bases each). This CDR3 region has 16 residues. Per germline, CDR1 ENHRY and CDR2 SYGVKD. With 0 bases removed from V and 0 bases from J, the gap between germline ends came to 8 bases. CDR3 nucleotide sequence: TGTGCCATCAGTGAGTCGGGGGACGCGAACACCGGGGAGCTGTTTTTT. Protein product: CAISESGDANTGELFF.

In this sample, this clone turned up many times. The chain carries TRBV28 and TRBJ1-5; possibly TRBD1 for D (5 bases). CDR1 and CDR2 (germline): MDHEN, SYDVKM. V lost 6 bases and J 3 bases, leaving 18 bases between the germline ends. The CDR3 loop spans 16 amino acids. CDR3 coding DNA: TGTGCCAGCAGCCCGGGGCAGGGCTGGGACAATCAGCCCCAGCATTTT. It yields the protein CASSPGQGWDNQPQHF.

Turning to this clone: A junction end diverges from the germline sequence, so it may reflect a read error. The chain is built from TRBV18 and TRBJ2-1; D gene unclear. In germline, CDR1 is KGHSH, CDR2 LQKENI. The length of the CDR3 is 20 residues. The CDR3 DNA reads TGTGCCAGCTCACTCAGACAAGCACCCCTTCCTAGGAGCTCCTACAATGAGCGGTTCTTC. This sequence encodes CASSLRQAPLPRSSYNERFF.

This clone came up many times. The V and J genes are TRBV4-3 and TRBJ2-5; 7 bases line up with TRBD2. This CDR3 contains 16 residues. CDR1 is LGHNA and CDR2 is YSLEER in the germline V gene. The trim removed 5 bases at V and 4 bases at J, leaving 13 bases unmatched. CDR3 amino acids: CASSLKLAKQGETQYF. DNA of the CDR3: TGCGCCAGCAGCTTGAAACTAGCGAAACAAGGAGAGACCCAGTACTTC.

The CDR3 is CSARDTSGTGGQETQYF. As DNA, the CDR3 is TGCAGTGCTAGAGACACTTCCGGGACAGGGGGACAAGAGACCCAGTACTTC. The J gene is TRBJ2-5, the V gene TRBV20-1, with 11 bases identical to TRBD1. CDR1 is DFQATT, CDR2 SNEGSKA, per germline (reference sequence). The J segment lost 2 bases and the V segment lost 0 bases, leaving 8 bases of the junction unmatched. The CDR3 runs to 17 residues.

The sample holds many counts of this clone. The gene calls are TRBV4-2 and TRBJ1-2, with D possibly matching TRBD1 (6 bases). V gave up 0 bases and J gave up 4 bases, with 12 bases separating them. This CDR3 has 15 residues. CDR1 and CDR2 from the germline V gene are LGHNA and YNFKEQ. CDR3 sequence (DNA): TGTGCCAGCAGCCAAGATCAGGGGACACTCTATGGCTACACCTTC. Its translation: CASSQDQGTLYGYTF.